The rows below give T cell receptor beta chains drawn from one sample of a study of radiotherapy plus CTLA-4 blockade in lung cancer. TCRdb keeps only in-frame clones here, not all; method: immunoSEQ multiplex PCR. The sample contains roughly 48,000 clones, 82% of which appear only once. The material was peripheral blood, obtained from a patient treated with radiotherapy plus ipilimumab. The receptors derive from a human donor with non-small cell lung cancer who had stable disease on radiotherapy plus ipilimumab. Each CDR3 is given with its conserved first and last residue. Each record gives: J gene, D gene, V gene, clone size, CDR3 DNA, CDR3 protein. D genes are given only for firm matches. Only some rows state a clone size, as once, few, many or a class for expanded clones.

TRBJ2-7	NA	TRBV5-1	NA	TGCGCCAGCAGCTTGAGCGTGGGTGAGCAGTACTTC	CASSLSVGEQYF
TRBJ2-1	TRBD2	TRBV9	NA	TGTGCCAGCAGCGTAGGCAGCGGGATAGCGAGAGAGCAGTTCTTC	CASSVGSGIAREQFF
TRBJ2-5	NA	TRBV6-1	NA	TGTGCCAGCAGTGCAGGGACATACTACCAAGAGACCCAGTACTTC	CASSAGTYYQETQYF
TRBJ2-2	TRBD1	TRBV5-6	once	TGTGCCAGCAGCCCGGGGACAGGGTTCGCCGGGGAGCTGTTTTTT	CASSPGTGFAGELFF
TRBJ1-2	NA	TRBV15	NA	TGTGCCACCAGCAGAGATCTAACGCGGCCGCCTTGGGGCTACACCTTC	CATSRDLTRPPWGYTF
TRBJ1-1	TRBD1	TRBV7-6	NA	TGTGCCAGCAGCTTGGGACAGGGCACTGAAGCTTTCTTT	CASSLGQGTEAFF
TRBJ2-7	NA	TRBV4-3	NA	TGCGCCAGCAGCCAAGATTCGGGTTTCACCTACGAGCAGTACTTC	CASSQDSGFTYEQYF
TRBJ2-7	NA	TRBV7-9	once	TGTGCCAGCAGCATTAGCCGCCGGACATCCTACGAGCAGTACTTC	CASSISRRTSYEQYF
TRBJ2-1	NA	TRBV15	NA	TGTGCCACCAGCAGAGATCGACTTCGGAGCTCCTACAATGAGCAGTTCTTC	CATSRDRLRSSYNEQFF
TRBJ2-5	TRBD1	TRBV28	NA	TGTGCCAGCAGTATTAACAGGGGACGAGAGACCCAGTACTTC	CASSINRGRETQYF
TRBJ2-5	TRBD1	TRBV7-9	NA	TGTGCCAGCAGCCTCGAAGGGACAGGGGTGGAGACCCAGTACTTC	CASSLEGTGVETQYF
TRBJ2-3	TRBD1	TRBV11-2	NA	TGTGCCAGCAGCTTAGGAGGGGGCTCCCACACAGATACGCAGTATTTT	CASSLGGGSHTDTQYF
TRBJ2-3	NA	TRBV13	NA	TGTGCCAGCAGCTTAGATAGCGTTGGCACAGATACGCAGTATTTT	CASSLDSVGTDTQYF
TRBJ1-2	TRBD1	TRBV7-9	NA	TGTGCCAGCAGCGCCCTGACAGGGGCGCAGCATGGCTACACCTTC	CASSALTGAQHGYTF
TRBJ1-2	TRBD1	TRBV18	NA	TGTGCCAGCTCGTCCGGACAGGGGAACTATGGCTACACCTTC	CASSSGQGNYGYTF
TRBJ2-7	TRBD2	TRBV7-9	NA	TGTGCCAGCACAGGCCTAGCGGGAGTCTTCGAGCAGTACTTC	CASTGLAGVFEQYF
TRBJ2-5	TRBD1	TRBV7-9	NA	TGTGCCAGCAGCTTTGTCCTTGACAGGGGAAGAGAGACCCAGTACTTC	CASSFVLDRGRETQYF
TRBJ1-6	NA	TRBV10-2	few	TGCGCCACCATGGACACAGTCAGCTCCTATAATTCACCCCTCCACTTT	CATMDTVSSYNSPLHF
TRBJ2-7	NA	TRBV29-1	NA	TGCAGCGTTTTAATGAGTAGCAGCCGCTCCTACGAGCAGTACTTC	CSVLMSSSRSYEQYF
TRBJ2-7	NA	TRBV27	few	TGTGCCAGCAGTTTATCCCCCCCAGGGATTGAGCAGTACTTC	CASSLSPPGIEQYF
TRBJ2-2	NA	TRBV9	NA	TGTGCCAGCAGCGTAGGGCGACTTCACACCGGGGAGCTGTTTTTT	CASSVGRLHTGELFF
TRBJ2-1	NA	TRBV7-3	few	TGTGCCAGCAGCTTAGGAGGGGATAGGCCGTCCCGGGGCAATGAGCAGTTCTTC	CASSLGGDRPSRGNEQFF
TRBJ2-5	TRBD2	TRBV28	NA	TGTGCCAGCAGACAAAGACTAGCGGGAATAGAGACCCAGTACTTC	CASRQRLAGIETQYF
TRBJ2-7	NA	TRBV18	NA	TGTGCCAGCTCATCCTCGACAGGCCCCTACGAGCAGTACTTC	CASSSSTGPYEQYF
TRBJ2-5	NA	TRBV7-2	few	TGTGCCAGCAGCTCTAGCGACGGCCGAGCAGTGGAGACCCAGTACTTC	CASSSSDGRAVETQYF
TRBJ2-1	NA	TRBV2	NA	TGTGCCAGCAATCCTAGCGTATCCTACAATGAGCAGTTCTTC	CASNPSVSYNEQFF
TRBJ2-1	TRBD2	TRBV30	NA	TGTGCCTGGAGTGTTGGTCTAGCGGGAGTTAATGAGCAGTTCTTC	CAWSVGLAGVNEQFF
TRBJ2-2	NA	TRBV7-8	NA	TGTGCCAGCAGCTCCGTCGGACTTACCGGGGAGCTGTTTTTT	CASSSVGLTGELFF
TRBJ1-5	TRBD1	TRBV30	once	TGTGCCTGGAATCCGGGACAGGGTAAGATTCAGCCCCAGCATTTT	CAWNPGQGKIQPQHF
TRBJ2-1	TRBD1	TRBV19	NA	TGTGCCAGTAGTATGTACGGGACAGGTTTGGCCCTCGGGCAGTTCTTC	CASSMYGTGLALGQFF
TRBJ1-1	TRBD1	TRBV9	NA	TGTGCCAGCAGCGCGGGACAGGGAGGCACTGAAGCTTTCTTT	CASSAGQGGTEAFF
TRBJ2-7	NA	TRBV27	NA	TGTGCCAGCAGTTTGGCAGAAACCTACGAGCAGTACTTC	CASSLAETYEQYF
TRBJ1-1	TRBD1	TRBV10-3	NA	TGTGCCATCAGGAGGGGGACAGGGGGGAACACTGAAGCTTTCTTT	CAIRRGTGGNTEAFF
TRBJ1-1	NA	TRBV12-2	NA	TGTGCAAGTCGCTCCTCCCCCTACGACAGGTTCGACCGAGCTTTCTTT	CASRSSPYDRFDRAFF
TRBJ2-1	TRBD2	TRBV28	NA	TGTGCCAGCAGCTGGGGGGGAAATGAGCAGTTCTTC	CASSWGGNEQFF
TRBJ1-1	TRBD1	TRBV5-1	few	TGCGCCAGCAGCGGGGGGGCAGGGGGCGCAACTGAAGCTTTCTTT	CASSGGAGGATEAFF
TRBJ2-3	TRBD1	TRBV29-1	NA	TGCAGCGCAGGACAGGGGGGTGATGATACGCAGTATTTT	CSAGQGGDDTQYF
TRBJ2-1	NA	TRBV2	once	TGTGCCAGCAAGGAAGCCGGTGGACAGTACTACAATGAGCAGTTCTTC	CASKEAGGQYYNEQFF
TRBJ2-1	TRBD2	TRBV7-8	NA	TGTGCCAGCAGCTTAAGCGGGAGGGCCCCCTACAATGAGCAGTTCTTC	CASSLSGRAPYNEQFF
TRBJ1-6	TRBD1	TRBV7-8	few	TGTGCCAGCACAGGACAGGGGTTGGGTTTGTTGGATTTT	CASTGQGLGLLDF
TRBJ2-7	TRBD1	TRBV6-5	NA	TGTGCCAGCAGTCCGGGACAGGGGATATCCTACGAGCAGTACTTC	CASSPGQGISYEQYF
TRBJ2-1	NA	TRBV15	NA	TGTGCCACCAGCAGAGATGGAGAGCCTGACAATGAGCAGTTCTTC	CATSRDGEPDNEQFF
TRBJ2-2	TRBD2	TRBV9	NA	TGTGCCAGCAGCGTAGTTCTCGGGAGGGCCGGGTCCGGGGAGCTGTTTTTT	CASSVVLGRAGSGELFF
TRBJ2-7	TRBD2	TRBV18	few	TGTGCCAGCTCACCGGGGACTAGCGACGAGCAGTACTTC	CASSPGTSDEQYF
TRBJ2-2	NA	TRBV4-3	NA	TGCGCCAGCAGCCAATCCGGGAGAGTCGGGGAGCTGTTTTTT	CASSQSGRVGELFF
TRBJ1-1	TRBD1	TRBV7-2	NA	TGTGCCAGCAGCCCCTATACAGGGGCTTACACTGAAGCTTTCTTT	CASSPYTGAYTEAFF
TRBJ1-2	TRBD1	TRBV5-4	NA	TGTGCCAGCAGTCCGGGACAGCCTTACTTCTATGGCTACACCTTC	CASSPGQPYFYGYTF
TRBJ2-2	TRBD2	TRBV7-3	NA	TGTGCCAGCAGCTTAACAAAAAGCGGGAGTACTGGCGGGGAGCTGTTTTTT	CASSLTKSGSTGGELFF
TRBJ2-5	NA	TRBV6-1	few	TGTGCCAGCAGTATATCGGAGGAGGGCGCAGAGACCCAGTACTTC	CASSISEEGAETQYF
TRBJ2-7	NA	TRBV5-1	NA	TGCGCCAGCAGCTTGGTCGGCAGGGCTTACGAGCAGTACTTC	CASSLVGRAYEQYF
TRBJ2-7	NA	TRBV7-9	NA	TGTGCCAGCAGCTTAGCTGTCCAGCGGAGTGACGAGCAGTACTTC	CASSLAVQRSDEQYF
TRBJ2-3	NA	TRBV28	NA	TGTGCCAGCAGCTTTCCCGCAGGGGTCACAGATACGCAGTATTTT	CASSFPAGVTDTQYF
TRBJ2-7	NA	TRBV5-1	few	TGCGCCAGCAGCGAAGGACAGCCCCGGAAAACCGCCTACGAGCAGTACTTC	CASSEGQPRKTAYEQYF
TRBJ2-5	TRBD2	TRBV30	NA	TGTGCCTGGACTAGCGGGAGCCAAGAGACCCAGTACTTC	CAWTSGSQETQYF
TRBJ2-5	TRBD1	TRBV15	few	TGTGCCACCAGCAGAGATCCAGGGGGAGAGACCCAGTACTTC	CATSRDPGGETQYF
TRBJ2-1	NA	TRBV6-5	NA	TGTGCCAGCAGCCGCGGCGGCTCCTACAATGAGCAGTTCTTC	CASSRGGSYNEQFF
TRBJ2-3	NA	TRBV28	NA	TGTGCCAGCAGTTCTACAGGGTCTACGCAGTATTTT	CASSSTGSTQYF
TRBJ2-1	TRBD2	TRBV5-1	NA	TGCGCCAGCAGCTTGGTGTCTAGCGGGAGACCTGCATACAATGAGCAGTTCTTC	CASSLVSSGRPAYNEQFF
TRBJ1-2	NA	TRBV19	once	TGTGCCAGTAGCCAGACAGTAATCGGCTACACCTTC	CASSQTVIGYTF